Reported below is one T cell receptor (beta chain). What it recognizes is unknown. This entry belongs to a study of T cell responses to AZD1222 COVID-19 vaccine. Study-level points and caveats: The sample set comprised mostly white British donors with more females, and clonal diversity was possibly underestimated. An increase in Spike-specific TCR breadth and depth was observed after two AZD1222 doses.

The CDR3 runs to 15 residues. Germline V gene sequence: CDR1 LGHNA, CDR2 YSLEER. V lost 1 base to trimming and J lost 2 bases; unmatched junction nucleotides: 3. Measured with immunoSEQ multiplex PCR; TCRdb has only the in-frame clones, and not every one. The sample includes about 140,000 clones, 88% of them seen just once. V usage is TRBV4-3 and J usage is TRBJ2-7; 9 nucleotides line up with TRBD2. The starting material was peripheral blood, obtained 28 days after the second AZD1222 dose. This clonotype was obtained from an adult who received the AZD1222 COVID-19 vaccine. This chain's CDR3 is CASSQVLAGAYEQYF. CDR3 DNA: TGCGCCAGCAGCCAAGTGTTAGCGGGGGCCTACGAGCAGTACTTC.